The present entry profiles one T cell receptor beta chain with its context. Trimming stripped 0 bases from V and 0 bases from J, with 12 bases between. The CDR3 totals 16 residues. From germline, CDR1 is LGHNA and CDR2 YNFKEQ. This record comes from a study of shared clonotypes between healthy human individuals. Naive CD8 isolation took CD45RO-negative cells positively selected for CCR7 and excluded terminally differentiated effector memory CD45RA+ cells. The assay ran at deep level. Sorted-subset replicate PCRs used around 0.2 ug DNA, 25,000 to 30,000 T cell genomes. Some clones are missing from TCRdb's copy, which holds only in-frame ones; the method was immunoSEQ multiplex PCR. The sample has about 590,000 clones; around 95% are singletons.

The chain is built from TRBV4-2 and TRBJ2-7; no clear D. The receptor comes from a young woman in good health. Sequencing was carried out using naive CD8+ T cells sorted from blood. The CDR3 here is CASSQESTPSSYEQYF. As DNA, the CDR3 is TGTGCCAGCAGCCAAGAATCGACCCCAAGCTCCTACGAGCAGTACTTC.